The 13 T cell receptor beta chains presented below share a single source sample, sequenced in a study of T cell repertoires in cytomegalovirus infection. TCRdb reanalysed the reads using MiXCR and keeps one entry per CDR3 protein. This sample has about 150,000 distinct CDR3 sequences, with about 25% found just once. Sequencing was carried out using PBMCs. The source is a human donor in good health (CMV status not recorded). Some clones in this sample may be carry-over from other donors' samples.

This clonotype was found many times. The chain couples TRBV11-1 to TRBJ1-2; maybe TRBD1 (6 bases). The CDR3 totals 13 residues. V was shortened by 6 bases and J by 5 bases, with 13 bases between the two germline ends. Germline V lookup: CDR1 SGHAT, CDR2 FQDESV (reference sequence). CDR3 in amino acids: CASSFDRRYGYTF. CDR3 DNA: TGTGCCAGCAGTTTCGACAGGCGGTATGGCTACACCTTC.

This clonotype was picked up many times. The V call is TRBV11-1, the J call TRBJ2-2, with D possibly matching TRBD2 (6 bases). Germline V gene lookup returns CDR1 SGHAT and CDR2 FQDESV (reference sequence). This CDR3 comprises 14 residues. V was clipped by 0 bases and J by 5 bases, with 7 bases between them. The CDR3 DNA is TGTGCCAGCAGCTTAGCTGGACTAACCGGGGAGCTGTTTTTT. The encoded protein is CASSLAGLTGELFF. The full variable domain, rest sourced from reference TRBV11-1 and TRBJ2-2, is EAEVAQSPRYKITEKSQAVAFWCDPISGHATLYWYRQILGQGPELLVQFQDESVVDDSQLPKDRFSAERLKGVDSTLKIQPAELGDSAMYLCASSLAGLTGELFFGEGSRLTVL.

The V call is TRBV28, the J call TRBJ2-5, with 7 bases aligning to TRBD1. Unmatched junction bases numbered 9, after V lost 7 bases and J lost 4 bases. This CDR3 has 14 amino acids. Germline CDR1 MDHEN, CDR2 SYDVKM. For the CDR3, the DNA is TGTGCCAGCAATCTAGGGGGCGCGGTAGAGACCCAGTACTTC. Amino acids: CASNLGGAVETQYF.

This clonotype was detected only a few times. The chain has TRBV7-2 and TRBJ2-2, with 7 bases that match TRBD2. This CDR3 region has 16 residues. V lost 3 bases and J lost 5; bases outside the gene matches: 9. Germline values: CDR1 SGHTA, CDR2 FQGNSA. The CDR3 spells CASSLGSGLPTGELFF. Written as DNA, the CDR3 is TGTGCCAGCAGCTTGGGCTCGGGACTACCTACCGGGGAGCTGTTTTTT.

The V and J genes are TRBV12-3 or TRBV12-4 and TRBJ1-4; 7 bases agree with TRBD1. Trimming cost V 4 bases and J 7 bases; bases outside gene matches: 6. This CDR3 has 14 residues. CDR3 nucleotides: TGTGCCAGCAGTTACAGGGGAACCCTTGAAAAACTGTTTTTT. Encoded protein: CASSYRGTLEKLFF.

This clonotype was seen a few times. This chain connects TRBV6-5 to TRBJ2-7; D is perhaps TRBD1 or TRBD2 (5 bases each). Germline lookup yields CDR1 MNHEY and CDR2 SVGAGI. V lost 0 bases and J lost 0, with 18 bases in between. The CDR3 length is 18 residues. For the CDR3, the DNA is TGTGCCAGCAGTTACTCCCGATTGGGGGATCGGAGCTCCTACGAGCAGTACTTC. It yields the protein CASSYSRLGDRSSYEQYF.

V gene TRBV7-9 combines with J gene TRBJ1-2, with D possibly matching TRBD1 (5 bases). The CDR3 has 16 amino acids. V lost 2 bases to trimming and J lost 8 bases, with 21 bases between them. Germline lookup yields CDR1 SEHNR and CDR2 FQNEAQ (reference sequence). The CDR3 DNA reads TGTGCCAGCAGCTTATCGGCCCAAGGACACCAAGTGGGCTACACCTTC. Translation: CASSLSAQGHQVGYTF.

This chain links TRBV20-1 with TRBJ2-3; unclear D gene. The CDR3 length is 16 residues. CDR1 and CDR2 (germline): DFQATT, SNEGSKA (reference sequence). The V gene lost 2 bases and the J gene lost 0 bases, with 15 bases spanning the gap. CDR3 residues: CSARSFLADSTDTQYF. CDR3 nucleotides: TGCAGTGCTAGATCATTCCTCGCGGACAGCACAGATACGCAGTATTTT.

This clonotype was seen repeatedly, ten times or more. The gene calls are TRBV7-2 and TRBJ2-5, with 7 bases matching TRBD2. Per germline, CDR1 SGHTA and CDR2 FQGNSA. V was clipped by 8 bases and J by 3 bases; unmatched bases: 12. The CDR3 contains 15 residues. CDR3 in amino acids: CASRIRGAGEETQYF. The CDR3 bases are TGTGCCAGCCGCATTAGAGGCGCGGGGGAAGAGACCCAGTACTTC. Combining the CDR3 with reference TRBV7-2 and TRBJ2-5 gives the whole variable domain GAGVSQSPSNKVTEKGKDVELRCDPISGHTALYWYRQSLGQGLEFLIYFQGNSAPDKSGLPSDRFSAERTGGSVSTLTIQRTQQEDSAVYLCASRIRGAGEETQYFGPGTRLLVL.

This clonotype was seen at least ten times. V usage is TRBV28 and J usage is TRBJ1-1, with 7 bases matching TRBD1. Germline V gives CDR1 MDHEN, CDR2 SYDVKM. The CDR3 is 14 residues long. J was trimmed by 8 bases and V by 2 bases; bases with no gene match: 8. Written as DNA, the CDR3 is TGTGCCAGCAGTTTAACAGGGGCTGGGCTAGAAGCTTTCTTT. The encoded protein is CASSLTGAGLEAFF.

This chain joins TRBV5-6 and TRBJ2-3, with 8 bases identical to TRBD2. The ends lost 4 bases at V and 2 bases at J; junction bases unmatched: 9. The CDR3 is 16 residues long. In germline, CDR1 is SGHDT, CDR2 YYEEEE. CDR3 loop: CASSTLAGITTDTQYF. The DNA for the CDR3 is TGTGCCAGCAGCACCTTAGCGGGGATCACCACAGATACGCAGTATTTT.

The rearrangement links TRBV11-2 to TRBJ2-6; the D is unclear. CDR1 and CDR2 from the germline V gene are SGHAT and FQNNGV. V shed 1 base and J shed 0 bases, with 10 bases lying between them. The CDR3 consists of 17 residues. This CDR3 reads CASSLGVPSSGANVLTF. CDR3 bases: TGTGCCAGCAGCTTAGGAGTTCCTAGCTCTGGGGCCAACGTCCTGACTTTC.

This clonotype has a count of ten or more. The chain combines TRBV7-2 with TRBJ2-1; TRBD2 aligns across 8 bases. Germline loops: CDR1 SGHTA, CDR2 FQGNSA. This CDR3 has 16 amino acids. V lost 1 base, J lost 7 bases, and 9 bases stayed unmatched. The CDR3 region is CASSLGIAGGENEQFF. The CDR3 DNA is TGTGCCAGCAGCTTAGGTATTGCGGGAGGCGAGAATGAGCAGTTCTTC.